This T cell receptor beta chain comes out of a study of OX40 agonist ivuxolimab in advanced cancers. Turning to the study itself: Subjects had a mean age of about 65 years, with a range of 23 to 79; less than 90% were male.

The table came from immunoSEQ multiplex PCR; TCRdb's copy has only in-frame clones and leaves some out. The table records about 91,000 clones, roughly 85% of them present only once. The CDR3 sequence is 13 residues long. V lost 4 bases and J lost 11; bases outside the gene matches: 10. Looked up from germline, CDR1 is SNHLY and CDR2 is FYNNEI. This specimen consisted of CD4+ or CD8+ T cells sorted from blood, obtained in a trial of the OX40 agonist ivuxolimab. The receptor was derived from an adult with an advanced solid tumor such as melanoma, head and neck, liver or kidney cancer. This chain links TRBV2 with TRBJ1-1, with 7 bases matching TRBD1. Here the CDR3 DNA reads TGTGCCAGCAGTGTCCCTGAGGGGGCCTTGGCTTTCTTT. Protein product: CASSVPEGALAFF.